This T cell receptor (beta chain) came from a study of CD8+CD57+ T cells in acquired aplastic anemia. Across the whole study: DNA per sorted CD4+ or CD8+ sample ranged about 0.17 to 30 ug, averaging about 3.4 ug.

V gave up 3 bases and J gave up 11 bases, with 17 bases separating them. The CDR3 loop spans 13 amino acids. CDR1 is SGDLS and CDR2 is YYNGEE in the germline V gene. Investigators profiled TCR beta VDJ and CDR3 from genomic DNA template. TCRdb redid the calling of the reads with MiXCR, one entry per CDR3 protein. The sample shows hundreds of thousands of distinct CDR3 sequences, 65% to 80% of them seen only once. The chain carries TRBV9 and TRBJ1-1; D gene ambiguous. The specimen sequenced was sorted CD4+, CD8+, or CD8+CD57+ T cells (not recorded which) from PBMCs. The origin of this receptor is a human donor in good health, serving as a control. The CDR3, as DNA: TGTGCCAGCAGCGCCAGCATGAACACTGGCGCTTTCTTT. Translating gives CASSASMNTGAFF.